The TCR beta chain under discussion was sequenced for a study of T-cell reconstitution after alpha-beta-depleted transplantation in children. This CDR3 contains 16 residues. In germline, CDR1 is MNHNS, CDR2 SASEGT. V was clipped by 6 bases and J by 0 bases, with 15 bases between them. TCRbeta library construction was performed incorporating unique molecular identifiers. TCRdb processed the PCR reads anew with MiXCR; each CDR3 protein has one entry. The data show more than 400,000 distinct CDR3 sequences, over 9.5% seen once. This clonotype originated in a female patient aged 2 to 10 who had a stem cell transplant for aplastic anemia, so the T cells may come from the graft donor. The V call is TRBV6-1, the J call TRBJ1-3, with D perhaps matching TRBD1 (6 bases). The sample was PBMCs, mostly from graft donor cells, taken 180 days after TCRalphabeta/CD19-depleted stem cell transplant. This chain's CDR3 is CASSRRQDHSGNTIYF. CDR3 coding DNA: TGTGCCAGCAGCCGAAGACAGGACCACTCTGGAAACACCATATATTTT.